The 2 T cell receptor beta chains below come from one sample, sequenced in a study of blood T cells in healthy people across ages. A second roughly 7 to 12 cycle PCR used barcoded and J-beta primers. TCRdb re-called the 5' RACE reads through MiXCR, storing one row per CDR3 protein. In the table there are about 620,000 distinct CDR3 sequences, more than 45% of which are singletons. Sequencing was done on a sample of blood. These TCRs come from an elderly woman in good health.

This clonotype was counted only a few times. The chain carries TRBV20-1 and TRBJ1-5; no reliable D call. CDR3 length: 14 residues. Trimming removed 1 base from V and 0 bases from J, with 7 bases in between. Germline assignment: CDR1 DFQATT and CDR2 SNEGSKA (reference sequence). In DNA form, the CDR3 reads TGCAGTGCTAGAGGGGTCTATAGCAATCAGCCCCAGCATTTT. Its protein product is CSARGVYSNQPQHF.

V and J are TRBV10-2 and TRBJ1-5, with TRBD1 matching 8 bases. Germline V lookup: CDR1 WSHSY, CDR2 SAAADI. This CDR3 has 15 residues. Trimming took 5 bases from V and 1 from J; bases not matched to a gene: 4. The CDR3 loop is CASSIGDRSNQPQHF. DNA of the CDR3: TGCGCCAGCAGTATCGGGGACAGGAGCAATCAGCCCCAGCATTTT.